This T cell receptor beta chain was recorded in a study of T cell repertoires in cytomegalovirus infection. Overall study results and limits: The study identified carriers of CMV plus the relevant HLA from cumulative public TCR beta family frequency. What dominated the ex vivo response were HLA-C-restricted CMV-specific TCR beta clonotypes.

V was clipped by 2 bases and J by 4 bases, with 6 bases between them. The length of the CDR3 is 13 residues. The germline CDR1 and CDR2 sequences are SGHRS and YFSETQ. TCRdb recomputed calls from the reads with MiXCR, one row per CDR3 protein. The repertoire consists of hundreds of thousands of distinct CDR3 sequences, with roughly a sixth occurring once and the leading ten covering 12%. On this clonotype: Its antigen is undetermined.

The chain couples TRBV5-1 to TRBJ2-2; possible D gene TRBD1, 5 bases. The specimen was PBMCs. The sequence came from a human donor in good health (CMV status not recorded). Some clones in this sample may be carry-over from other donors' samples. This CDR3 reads CASSFDSTGELFF. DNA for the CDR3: TGCGCCAGCAGCTTTGACAGCACCGGGGAGCTGTTTTTT.